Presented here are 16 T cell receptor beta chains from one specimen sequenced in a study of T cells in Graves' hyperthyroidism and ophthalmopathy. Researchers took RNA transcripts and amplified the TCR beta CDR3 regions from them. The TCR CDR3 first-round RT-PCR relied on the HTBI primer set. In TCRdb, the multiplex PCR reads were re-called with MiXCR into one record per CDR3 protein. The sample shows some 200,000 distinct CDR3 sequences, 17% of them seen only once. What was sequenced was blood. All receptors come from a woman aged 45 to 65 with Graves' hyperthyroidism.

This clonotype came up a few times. CDR3: CASTTPGTPAFF. The CDR3 DNA reads TGTGCCAGCACTACACCCGGGACTCCAGCTTTCTTT. The chain joins TRBV6-1 to TRBJ1-1; D might be TRBD1 (5 bases). CDR3 size: 12 residues. V lost 7 bases and J lost 10, with 16 bases in between. From germline, CDR1 is MNHNS and CDR2 SASEGT.

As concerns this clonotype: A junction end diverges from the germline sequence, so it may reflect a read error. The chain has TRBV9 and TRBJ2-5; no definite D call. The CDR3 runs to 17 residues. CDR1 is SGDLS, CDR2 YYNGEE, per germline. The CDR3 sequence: CASSAPKRAAYQETQYF. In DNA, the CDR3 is TGTGCCAGCAGCGCCCCAAAACGGGCAGCGTACCAAGAGACCCAATACTTC. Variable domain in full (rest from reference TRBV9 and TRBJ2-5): DSGVTQTPKHLITATGQRVTLRCSPRSGDLSVYWYQQSLDQGLQFLIQYYNGEERAKGNILERFSAQQFPDLHSELNLSSLELGDSALYFCASSAPKRAAYQETQYFGPGTRLLVL.

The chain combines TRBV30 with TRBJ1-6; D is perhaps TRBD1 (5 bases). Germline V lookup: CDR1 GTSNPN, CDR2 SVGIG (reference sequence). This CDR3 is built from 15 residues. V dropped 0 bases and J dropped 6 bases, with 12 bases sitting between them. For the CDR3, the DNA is TGTGCCTGGAGTGTGGTGGGGCTTCTTAATTCACCCCTCCACTTT. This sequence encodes CAWSVVGLLNSPLHF.

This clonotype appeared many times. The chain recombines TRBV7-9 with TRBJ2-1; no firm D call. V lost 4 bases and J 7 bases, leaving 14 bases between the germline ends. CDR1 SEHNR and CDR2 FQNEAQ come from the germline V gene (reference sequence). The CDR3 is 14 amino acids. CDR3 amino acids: CASSSGRWSNEQFF. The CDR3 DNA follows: TGTGCCAGCAGCTCGGGCAGATGGTCGAATGAGCAGTTCTTC.

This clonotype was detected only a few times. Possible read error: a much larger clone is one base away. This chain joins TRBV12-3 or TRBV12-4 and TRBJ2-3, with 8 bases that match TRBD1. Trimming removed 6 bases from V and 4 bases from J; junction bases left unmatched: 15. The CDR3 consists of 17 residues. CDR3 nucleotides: TGTGCCAGCAGAAGGACAGGGAACGCACCCCCGCCAGATACGCAGTATTTT. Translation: CASRRTGNAPPPDTQYF.

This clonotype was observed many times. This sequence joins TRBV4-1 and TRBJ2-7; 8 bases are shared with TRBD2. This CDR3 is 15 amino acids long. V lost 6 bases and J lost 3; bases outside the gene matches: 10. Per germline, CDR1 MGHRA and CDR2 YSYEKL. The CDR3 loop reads CASRPYKAGDYEQYF. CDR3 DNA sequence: TGCGCCAGCAGGCCTTACAAAGCGGGAGACTACGAGCAGTACTTC.

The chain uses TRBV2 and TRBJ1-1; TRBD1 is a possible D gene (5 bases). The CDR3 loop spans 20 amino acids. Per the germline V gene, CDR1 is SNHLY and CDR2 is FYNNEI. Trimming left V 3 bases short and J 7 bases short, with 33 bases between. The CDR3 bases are TGTGCCAGCAGTGACGCGAGTGTGGGACGGGGGTTCAGTGTAGCGGTTGAAGCTTTCTTT. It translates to CASSDASVGRGFSVAVEAFF.

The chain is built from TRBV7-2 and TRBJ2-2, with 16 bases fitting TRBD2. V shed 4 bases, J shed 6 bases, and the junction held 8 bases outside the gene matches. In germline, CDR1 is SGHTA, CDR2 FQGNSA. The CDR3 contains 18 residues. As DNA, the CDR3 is TGTGCCAGCAGCTCACCGGGACTAGCGGGAGGGCCTGCCGGGGAGCTGTTTTTT. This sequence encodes CASSSPGLAGGPAGELFF.

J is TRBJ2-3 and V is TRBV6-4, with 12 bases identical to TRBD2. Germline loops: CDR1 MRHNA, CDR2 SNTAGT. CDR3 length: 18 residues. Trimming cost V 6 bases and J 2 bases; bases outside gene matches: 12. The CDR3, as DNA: TGTGCCAGCAGCACTACTTCGGGACTAGCGGGCTCCACAGATACGCAGTATTTT. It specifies CASSTTSGLAGSTDTQYF.

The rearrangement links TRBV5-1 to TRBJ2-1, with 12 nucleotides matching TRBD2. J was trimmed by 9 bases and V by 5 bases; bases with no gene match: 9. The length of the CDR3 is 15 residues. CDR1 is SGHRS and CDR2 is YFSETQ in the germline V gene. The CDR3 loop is CASSATSGRSGEQFF. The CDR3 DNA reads TGCGCCAGCAGTGCTACTAGCGGGAGGAGCGGTGAGCAGTTCTTC.

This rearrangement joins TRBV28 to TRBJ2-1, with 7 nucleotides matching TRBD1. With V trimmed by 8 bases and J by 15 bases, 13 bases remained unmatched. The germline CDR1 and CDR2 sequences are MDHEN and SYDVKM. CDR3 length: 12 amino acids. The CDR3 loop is CASGTGDLRPFF. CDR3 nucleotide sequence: TGTGCCAGCGGAACAGGGGACCTCCGTCCGTTCTTC.

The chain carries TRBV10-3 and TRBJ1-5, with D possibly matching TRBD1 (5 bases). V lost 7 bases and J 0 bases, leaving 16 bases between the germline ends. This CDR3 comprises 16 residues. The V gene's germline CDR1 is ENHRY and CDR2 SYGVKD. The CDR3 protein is CAIKDGGGNSNQPQHF. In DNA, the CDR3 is TGTGCCATCAAGGATGGGGGGGGGAATAGCAATCAGCCCCAGCATTTT.

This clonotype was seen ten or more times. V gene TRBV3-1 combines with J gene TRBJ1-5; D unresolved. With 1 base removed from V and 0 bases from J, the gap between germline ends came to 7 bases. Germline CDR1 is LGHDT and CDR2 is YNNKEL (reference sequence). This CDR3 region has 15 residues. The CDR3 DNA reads TGTGCCAGCAGCCAAGGAGACCTTAGCAATCAGCCCCAGCATTTT. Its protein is CASSQGDLSNQPQHF.

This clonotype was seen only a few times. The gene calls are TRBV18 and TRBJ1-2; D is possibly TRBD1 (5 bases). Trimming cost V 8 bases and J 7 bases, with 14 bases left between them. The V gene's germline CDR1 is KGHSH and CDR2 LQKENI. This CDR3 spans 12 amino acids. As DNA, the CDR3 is TGTGCCAGCGGGGGGAACCTCTCTGGCTACACCTTC. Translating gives CASGGNLSGYTF.

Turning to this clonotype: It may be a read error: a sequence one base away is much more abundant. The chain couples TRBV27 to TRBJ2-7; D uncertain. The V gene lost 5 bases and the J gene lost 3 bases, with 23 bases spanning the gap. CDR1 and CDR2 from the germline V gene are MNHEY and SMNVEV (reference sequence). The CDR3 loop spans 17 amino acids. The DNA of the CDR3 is TGTGCCAGCAGTCTCTCAAGTCACCTAGACACACTCTACGAGCAGTACTTC. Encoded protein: CASSLSSHLDTLYEQYF.

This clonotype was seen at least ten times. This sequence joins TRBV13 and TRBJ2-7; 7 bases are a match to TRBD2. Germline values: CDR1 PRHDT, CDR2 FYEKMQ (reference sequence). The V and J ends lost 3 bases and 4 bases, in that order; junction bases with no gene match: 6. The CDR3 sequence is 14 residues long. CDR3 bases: TGTGCCAGCAGCTTTTCCCTAGCGGCATACGAGCAGTACTTC. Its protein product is CASSFSLAAYEQYF.